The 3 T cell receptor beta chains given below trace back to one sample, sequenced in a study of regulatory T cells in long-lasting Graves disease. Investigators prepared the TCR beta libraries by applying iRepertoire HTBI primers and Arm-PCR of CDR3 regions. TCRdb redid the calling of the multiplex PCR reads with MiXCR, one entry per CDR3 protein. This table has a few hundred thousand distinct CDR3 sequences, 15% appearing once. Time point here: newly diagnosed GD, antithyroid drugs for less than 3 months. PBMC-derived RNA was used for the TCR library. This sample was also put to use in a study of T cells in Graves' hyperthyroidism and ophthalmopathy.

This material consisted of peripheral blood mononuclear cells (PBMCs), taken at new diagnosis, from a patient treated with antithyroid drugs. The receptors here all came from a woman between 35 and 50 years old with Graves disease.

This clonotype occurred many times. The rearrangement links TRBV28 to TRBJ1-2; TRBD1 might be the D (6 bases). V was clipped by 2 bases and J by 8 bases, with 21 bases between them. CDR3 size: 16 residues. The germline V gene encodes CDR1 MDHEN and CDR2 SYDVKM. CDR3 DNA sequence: TGTGCCAGCAGTTTAGCTGGTGGGGGGGCTCTAGGGGGCTACACCTTC. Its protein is CASSLAGGGALGGYTF.

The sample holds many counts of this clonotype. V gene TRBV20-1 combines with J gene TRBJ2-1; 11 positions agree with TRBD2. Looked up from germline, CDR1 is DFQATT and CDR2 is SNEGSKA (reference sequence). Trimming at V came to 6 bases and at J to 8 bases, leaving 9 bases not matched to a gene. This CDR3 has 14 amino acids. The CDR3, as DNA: TGCAGTGCAAATCTAGCGGGAGGAGCCTATGAGCAGTTCTTC. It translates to CSANLAGGAYEQFF.

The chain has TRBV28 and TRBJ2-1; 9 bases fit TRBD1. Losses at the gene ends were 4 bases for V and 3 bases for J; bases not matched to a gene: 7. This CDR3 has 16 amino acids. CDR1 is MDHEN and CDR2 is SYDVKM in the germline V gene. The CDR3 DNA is TGTGCCAGCAGTTCTCCCGGGACAGGGCTCTACAATGAGCAGTTCTTC. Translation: CASSSPGTGLYNEQFF.